A selection of T cell receptor beta chains follows, all from one sample in a study of blood T cell repertoires in COVID-19. The assay was immunoSEQ multiplex PCR, and TCRdb's table has in-frame clones only and misses some. This table has 200,000 to 250,000 clones, approximately 86% appearing once. The sequenced sample consisted of peripheral blood. Every receptor here comes from a woman aged 80 or over with active or convalescent COVID-19. Both conserved end residues are part of each CDR3. Each record gives: V gene, J gene, CDR3 protein.

>TRBV28|TRBJ1-1
CASSFSAGTEAFF
>TRBV6-4|TRBJ2-7
CASSEPSGRAYYEQYF
>TRBV5-1|TRBJ1-2
CASSLIDSHGYTF
>TRBV5-1|TRBJ1-1
CASSPDRMNTEAFF
>TRBV5-4|TRBJ2-1
CASIAQGSYNEQFF
>TRBV5-1|TRBJ1-3
CASSPTGGNTIYF
>TRBV5-1|TRBJ1-1
CASSTDRLDTEAFF
>TRBV19|TRBJ1-2
CASNGRGSMNYGYTF
>TRBV7-2|TRBJ2-3
CASDLAGGADTQYF
>TRBV28|TRBJ2-2
CASRDSGTSGGVGELFF
>TRBV9|TRBJ2-1
CASSVAGMSSYNEQFF
>TRBV7-2|TRBJ2-1
CASSLRSGRSYNEQFF
>TRBV7-9|TRBJ2-1
CASSLGLAGMDEQFF
>TRBV19|TRBJ1-5
CASSIQGRSNQPQHF
>TRBV10-3|TRBJ1-5
CAISEGAGNQPQHF
>TRBV5-1|TRBJ2-1
CASSPNLADEQFF
>TRBV7-9|TRBJ2-5
CASSLGTGLLETQYF
>TRBV5-1|TRBJ2-5
CASRTGVETQYF
>TRBV27|TRBJ2-7
CASKREGHVKQYF
>TRBV20-1|TRBJ2-7
CSASPEGQDTYEQYF
>TRBV28|TRBJ1-4
CASSRLGGGTNEKLFF
>TRBV18|TRBJ2-7
CASSLGLGSSYEQYF
>TRBV3-1/TRBV3-2|TRBJ1-1
CASSQDRGRTEAFF
>TRBV5-1|TRBJ2-2
CASSLGPGDTGELFF
>TRBV5-5|TRBJ2-3
CASSWELAGATDTQYF
>TRBV29-1|TRBJ2-1
CSVEGGAGVYEQFF
>TRBV7-9|TRBJ1-4
CASSKTGAATNEKLFF
>TRBV2|TRBJ1-2
CASSSAGISYTF
>TRBV28|TRBJ1-2
CASSLPQMSGYTF
>TRBV5-1|TRBJ2-3
CASSATVVQGTDTQYF
>TRBV10-3|TRBJ2-7
CAISESNSYYEQYF
>TRBV11-2|TRBJ2-1
CASSHISEQFF
>TRBV5-1|TRBJ2-3
CASSQGLADTQYF
>TRBV6-5|TRBJ1-6
CASTIDRDSPLHF
>TRBV28|TRBJ1-2
CASSPAPQGRGYTF
>TRBV11-2|TRBJ2-1
CASSLDSGLAYNEQFF
>TRBV2|TRBJ1-4
CASTGQSASNEKLFF
>TRBV27|TRBJ2-7
CASSLSFPGTSGRYEQYF
>TRBV5-1|TRBJ1-5
CASSLGTGFGQPQHF
>TRBV6-4|TRBJ1-1
CARDRENTEAFF
>TRBV6-6|TRBJ2-2
CASMEWAGTGELFF
>TRBV4-1|TRBJ1-5
CASSQEVALGQYSNQPQHF
>TRBV15|TRBJ2-3
CATSTLGRGIADTQYF
>TRBV28|TRBJ1-2
CASSAGTGDGYTF
>TRBV7-8|TRBJ2-1
CASRPSGTSYNEQFF
>TRBV5-1|TRBJ1-6
CASSLDSSYNSPLHF